This T cell receptor beta chain was profiled in a study of cytotoxic CD8 clonotypes in ibrutinib-treated CLL. Looking at the study overall: By median around 74 months, 12 had progressed and 14 stayed remitted; responses had been 2 complete and 25 or so partial. Notes on the study in general: Collection times varied between progressing and sustained-remission patients.

Germline V gives CDR1 SGHNT, CDR2 YYREEE (reference sequence). Trimming at V came to 4 bases and at J to 5 bases, leaving 8 bases not matched to a gene. The CDR3 is 16 residues long. Clones were read by immunoSEQ multiplex PCR, and TCRdb kept only the in-frame ones, dropping some. The table has roughly 200,000 clones, roughly 72% seen once. About this clone: Its specificity is unknown.

V is TRBV5-4 and J is TRBJ2-2, with TRBD2 identical over 10 bases. This clonotype was sampled from a human donor with chronic lymphocytic leukemia. The sample here was PBMCs, taken after 24 months of ibrutinib treatment. The CDR3 DNA reads as TGTGCCAGCAGCGGACCCCTAGCGGGAGTTACCGGGGAGCTGTTTTTT. The encoded protein is CASSGPLAGVTGELFF.